Below, 27 T cell receptor beta chains from the same sample are listed, as sequenced in a study of T cells in Graves' hyperthyroidism and ophthalmopathy (dated by TCRdb to about 2019). The receptor library was made with multiplex PCR. Sequencing took place on an Illumina HiSeq 2000. Amplification of TCR beta CDR3 regions was carried out from RNA transcripts. A first-round RT-PCR of the TCR CDR3 used the HTBI primer set with the Qiagen OneStep RT-PCR kit. The public reads were reprocessed in TCRdb via fastp at Q25 and MiXCR, keeping in-frame beta chains. Records with the same CDR3 protein are collapsed into one entry carrying the most frequent genes and DNA. This sample lists fewer than 450,000 distinct CDR3 sequences; about a sixth were detected once. The top ten clones comprise around a third of the sample. The sample taken for sequencing was blood. All receptors come from a woman aged 25 to 39 with Graves' hyperthyroidism that later progressed to Graves' ophthalmopathy.

This clonotype showed up many times. This rearrangement joins TRBV18 to TRBJ1-5; D uncertain. Trimming left V 2 bases short and J 5 bases short, with 13 bases between. CDR1 KGHSH and CDR2 LQKENI come from the germline V gene. This CDR3 is 15 amino acids long. The CDR3 loop is CASSPAGRTDQPQHF. DNA of the CDR3: TGTGCCAGCTCACCAGCAGGACGGACTGATCAGCCCCAGCATTTT.

The table lists this clonotype with a few counts. V usage is TRBV3-1 and J usage is TRBJ2-1; 10 bases line up with TRBD2. V lost 4 bases, J lost 8 bases, and 8 bases stayed unmatched. The CDR3 length is 15 residues. Germline CDR1 and CDR2: LGHDT and YNNKEL (reference sequence). In DNA form, the CDR3 reads TGTGCCAGCAGCCTGGGGAGCGGGGGGGCCCATGAGCAGTTCTTC. It encodes CASSLGSGGAHEQFF.

This clonotype turned up a few times. CDR3 sequence: CSARGALPDFNYGYTF. The CDR3 coding sequence is TGCAGTGCTAGAGGAGCACTCCCCGACTTTAACTATGGCTACACCTTC. The chain is built from TRBV20-1 and TRBJ1-2; no clear D. Trimming shortened V by 1 base and J by 1 base, and 16 bases separated the two germline ends. Germline CDR1 reads DFQATT; CDR2 reads SNEGSKA (reference sequence). The CDR3 extends over 16 amino acids.

At least ten counts were recorded for this clonotype. The chain joins TRBV30 to TRBJ1-4, with D possibly being TRBD1 (5 bases). The CDR3 totals 13 residues. CDR1 and CDR2 from the germline V gene are GTSNPN and SVGIG (reference sequence). Trimming took 7 bases from V and 7 from J, leaving 16 bases between them. The CDR3 region has the DNA TGTGCCTCCCAAAACTATGGGGGTGAAAAACTGTTTTTT. Amino acids: CASQNYGGEKLFF.

DNA for the CDR3: TGTGCCAGCGAGGGAATCTACGAGCAGTACTTC. Translated, it gives CASEGIYEQYF. The chain links TRBV28 to TRBJ2-7; D is perhaps TRBD2 (5 bases). This CDR3 contains 11 residues. V lost 8 bases and J 3 bases, leaving 8 bases between the germline ends. Germline lookup yields CDR1 MDHEN and CDR2 SYDVKM.

Ten or more counts support this clonotype. V is TRBV5-1 and J is TRBJ1-2; D remains ambiguous. CDR1 is SGHRS and CDR2 is YFSETQ in the germline V gene. This CDR3 comprises 13 residues. The V gene lost 0 bases and the J gene lost 4 bases, with 7 bases spanning the gap. The CDR3 protein is CASSLDPVYGYTF. The DNA of the CDR3 is TGCGCCAGCAGCTTGGATCCTGTCTATGGCTACACCTTC. Full variable domain (remainder filled in from reference TRBV5-1 and TRBJ1-2): KAGVTQTPRYLIKTRGQQVTLSCSPISGHRSVSWYQQTPGQGLQFLFEYFSETQRNKGNFPGRFSGRQFSNSRSEMNVSTLELGDSALYLCASSLDPVYGYTFGSGTRLTVV.

V and J are TRBV4-1 and TRBJ2-2; 8 nucleotides line up with TRBD2. The V gene end was trimmed by 1 base and the J gene end by 1 base; junction bases not matched to a gene: 5. CDR3 length equals 17 residues. Germline CDR1 MGHRA, CDR2 YSYEKL. In DNA form, the CDR3 reads TGCGCCAGCAGCCAAGGCCGGGCGGGAGGGAACACCGGGGAGCTGTTTTTT. This translates into CASSQGRAGGNTGELFF.

The V and J genes are TRBV29-1 and TRBJ2-7; D is perhaps TRBD1 or TRBD2 (5 bases each). The CDR3 totals 15 residues. The germline gives CDR1 SQVTM, CDR2 ANQGSEA. V shed 4 bases and J shed 4 bases, with 20 bases lying between them. In DNA, the CDR3 is TGCAGCGTTGTGGGGACGGGCCCAGATTATTACGAGCAGTACTTC. Translation: CSVVGTGPDYYEQYF.

This clonotype was found once. The chain joins TRBV6-1 to TRBJ1-2; TRBD1 agrees at 8 bases. The V gene end was trimmed by 6 bases and the J gene end by 4 bases; junction bases not matched to a gene: 4. The CDR3 contains 13 residues. Germline V gives CDR1 MNHNS, CDR2 SASEGT. CDR3 sequence: CASRDGQGYGYTF. The CDR3 nucleotides are TGTGCCAGCAGAGACGGACAGGGCTATGGCTACACCTTC.

This clonotype was seen at least ten times. This sequence joins TRBV2 and TRBJ1-2; 9 bases agree with TRBD1. The CDR3 is 15 residues long. Germline trimming cut 5 bases from V and 1 base from J; bases unmatched to any gene: 5. Germline CDR1 reads SNHLY; CDR2 reads FYNNEI. In DNA, the CDR3 is TGTGCCAGCAGTACTGGACAGGGGTTTAACTATGGCTACACCTTC. Amino acid sequence: CASSTGQGFNYGYTF. Using reference TRBV2 and TRBJ1-2 for the parts outside the CDR3, the full variable domain is EPEVTQTPSHQVTQMGQEVILRCVPISNHLYFYWYRQILGQKVEFLVSFYNNEISEKSEIFDDQFSVERPDGSNFTLKIRSTKLEDSAMYFCASSTGQGFNYGYTFGSGTRLTVV.

The chain has TRBV4-2 and TRBJ1-2; D gene unclear. Trimming pared 0 bases from V and 8 bases from J, leaving 13 bases between. The CDR3 spans 14 residues. The V gene's germline CDR1 is LGHNA and CDR2 YNFKEQ. The CDR3 sequence is CASSQDVGSHGYTF. In nucleotides, the CDR3 is TGTGCCAGCAGCCAAGACGTGGGTTCTCACGGCTACACCTTC.

This clonotype was counted at least ten times. The chain couples TRBV5-1 to TRBJ2-1; no clear D gene. The CDR3 is 15 residues long. Trimming took 5 bases from V and 6 from J, leaving 18 bases between them. Germline CDR1 SGHRS, CDR2 YFSETQ. CDR3 region: CASRRASPLLNEQFF. DNA for the CDR3: TGCGCCAGCAGAAGAGCCTCTCCCTTGCTCAATGAGCAGTTCTTC.

Comment on this clonotype: Given a much more abundant clone one base away, this may be a read error. The chain couples TRBV2 to TRBJ1-6, with TRBD1 as a possible D gene (5 bases). Trimming cost V 8 bases and J 0 bases, with 17 bases left between them. CDR3 size: 17 residues. Germline V gives CDR1 SNHLY, CDR2 FYNNEI. CDR3: CASVMGLQGSYNSPLHF. For the CDR3, the DNA is TGTGCCAGCGTTATGGGTCTTCAGGGCTCCTATAATTCACCCCTCCACTTT. The entire variable domain, with the rest obtained from reference TRBV2 and TRBJ1-6, is as follows: EPEVTQTPSHQVTQMGQEVILRCVPISNHLYFYWYRQILGQKVEFLVSFYNNEISEKSEIFDDQFSVERPDGSNFTLKIRSTKLEDSAMYFCASVMGLQGSYNSPLHFGNGTRLTVT.

This clonotype was detected ten times or more. V gene TRBV27 combines with J gene TRBJ1-5, with D tentatively TRBD1 (5 bases). Trimming shortened V by 2 bases and J by 7 bases, and 9 bases separated the two germline ends. CDR1 and CDR2 (germline): MNHEY, SMNVEV (reference sequence). The CDR3 is 13 amino acids. In DNA, the CDR3 is TGTGCCAGCAGTTTAGGTGAGGGGCAGCCCCAGCATTTT. Residues: CASSLGEGQPQHF.

In its sample, this clonotype was seen once. The chain couples TRBV24-1 to TRBJ2-1; D possibly matches TRBD1 or TRBD2 (6 bases each). Germline V gene sequence: CDR1 KGHDR, CDR2 SFDVKD. Trimming took 5 bases from V and 7 from J, leaving 20 bases between them. The CDR3 is made up of 16 amino acids. CDR3: CATSAVPGGQTNEQFF. CDR3 nucleotides: TGTGCCACCAGTGCCGTGCCCGGGGGACAAACTAATGAGCAGTTCTTC.

This clonotype appeared many times. This chain uses TRBV7-2 with TRBJ1-2, with D unclear. The CDR3 has 12 residues. Germline V gene sequence: CDR1 SGHTA, CDR2 FQGNSA. V gave up 8 bases and J gave up 5 bases, with 12 bases separating them. The CDR3 DNA follows: TGTGCCAGCGCCCGAGGCGCTTATGGCTACACCTTC. Translation: CASARGAYGYTF.

The V call is TRBV7-6, the J call TRBJ2-1; 10 bases match TRBD2. V shed 4 bases, J shed 9 bases, and the junction held 9 bases outside the gene matches. This CDR3 is built from 15 residues. Looked up from germline, CDR1 is SGHVS and CDR2 is FNYEAQ. The CDR3 nucleotides are TGTGCCAGCAGCTCAGAGGTAGCGGGGGGCCCTGAGCAGTTCTTC. Amino acid sequence: CASSSEVAGGPEQFF.

The chain couples TRBV19 to TRBJ1-6, with 7 bases aligning to TRBD1. The length of the CDR3 is 16 residues. Germline lookup yields CDR1 LNHDA and CDR2 SQIVND (reference sequence). The junction had 16 bases not matched to a gene; V was cut back by 10 bases and J by 7 bases. CDR3 loop: CATASPPRDRNSPLHF. The CDR3 region has the DNA TGTGCCACCGCCAGCCCCCCTCGGGACAGAAATTCACCCCTCCACTTT.

This clonotype was detected many times. The chain carries TRBV20-1 and TRBJ1-1; TRBD1 matches at 10 bases. V shed 3 bases and J 6 bases; nucleotides not matched to a gene: 4. The CDR3 is 13 amino acids. Germline V gives CDR1 DFQATT, CDR2 SNEGSKA (reference sequence). This CDR3 reads CSARVGQGAEAFF. The CDR3 bases are TGCAGTGCTAGGGTTGGACAGGGGGCTGAAGCTTTCTTT.

Ten or more counts support this clonotype. The chain has TRBV2 and TRBJ2-1; D is undetermined. CDR3 size: 15 residues. The V gene's germline CDR1 is SNHLY and CDR2 FYNNEI. V was shortened by 3 bases and J by 0 bases, with 9 bases between the two germline ends. In DNA form, the CDR3 reads TGTGCCAGCAGTGATGGATCGAGCTCCTACAATGAGCAGTTCTTC. Its translation: CASSDGSSSYNEQFF.

This clonotype was counted only a few times. The chain couples TRBV2 to TRBJ2-5, with D tentatively TRBD1 (6 bases). V gave up 8 bases and J gave up 5 bases, with 15 bases separating them. The CDR3 has 13 amino acids. The V gene's germline CDR1 is SNHLY and CDR2 FYNNEI. CDR3 sequence (DNA): TGTGCCAGCGAAGGGGGTCCAGGGGAGACCCAGTACTTC. This sequence encodes CASEGGPGETQYF.

This clonotype was found many times. The V gene is TRBV29-1, the J gene TRBJ2-5; tentative D call: TRBD1 (6 bases). Germline CDR1 reads SQVTM; CDR2 reads ANQGSEA. This CDR3 comprises 14 residues. Trimming left V 5 bases short and J 2 bases short, with 15 bases between. CDR3 DNA sequence: TGCAGCGTTCTCGCTTGGACAGTACAAGAGACCCAGTACTTC. Translation: CSVLAWTVQETQYF.

This clonotype was counted at least ten times. The V and J genes are TRBV7-8 and TRBJ2-5, with 9 bases lining up with TRBD2. Trimming took 2 bases from V and 5 from J; bases not matched to a gene: 9. Germline V gene sequence: CDR1 SGHVS, CDR2 FQNEAQ. This CDR3 is 16 amino acids long. The CDR3 region is CASSLKRGAQGETQYF. The CDR3 DNA sequence: TGTGCCAGCAGCTTAAAGCGGGGGGCTCAGGGGGAGACCCAGTACTTC.

This clonotype was counted only a few times. The chain links TRBV7-9 to TRBJ1-1, with 7 bases lining up with TRBD1. Trimming at V came to 5 bases and at J to 5 bases, leaving 5 bases not matched to a gene. Germline V gene lookup returns CDR1 SEHNR and CDR2 FQNEAQ (reference sequence). The CDR3 covers 13 residues. CDR3 sequence (DNA): TGTGCCAGCAGCAAGGGGGCTAATACTGAAGCTTTCTTT. Translation gives CASSKGANTEAFF.

This clonotype was counted ten times or more. The chain uses TRBV10-3 and TRBJ1-2; TRBD1 is a possible D gene (6 bases). The CDR3 has 14 residues. The V gene's germline CDR1 is ENHRY and CDR2 SYGVKD. The V end lost 7 bases, the J end lost 3 bases, and 15 bases lay between the germline ends. The CDR3: CAITEGGSDYGYTF. Written as DNA, the CDR3 is TGTGCCATCACCGAGGGGGGGAGCGACTATGGCTACACCTTC.

This clonotype was detected ten times or more. The rearrangement joins TRBV7-2 to TRBJ2-7; 8 nucleotides align to TRBD1. Germline CDR1 and CDR2: SGHTA and FQGNSA. The CDR3 runs 13 residues. Germline trimming cut 1 base from V and 4 bases from J; bases unmatched to any gene: 0. For the CDR3, the DNA is TGTGCCAGCAGCTTAGGGGACAGGTACGAGCAGTACTTC. Its protein is CASSLGDRYEQYF.

This clonotype was counted many times. This chain links TRBV20-1 with TRBJ1-6; perhaps TRBD1 as D (6 bases). With 0 bases removed from V and 7 bases from J, the gap between germline ends came to 16 bases. Germline-derived CDR1 and CDR2 are DFQATT and SNEGSKA (reference sequence). The CDR3 is 16 amino acids. The CDR3 reads CSARDQGGWRNSPLHF. The CDR3 bases are TGCAGTGCTAGAGATCAAGGGGGATGGCGGAATTCACCCCTCCACTTT.